This is a list of T cell receptor beta chains from one sample in a study of post-analysis software for immune sequencing data. TCRdb independently ran MiXCR on the PCR reads; one entry per CDR3 protein. The sample contains about 820,000 distinct CDR3 sequences, approximately 50% of which appear only once. Sequencing was done on a sample of blood. The source is a girl between 10 and 17 years old with multiple sclerosis. Both conserved end residues are trimmed from each CDR3. The order of the fields is V gene, CDR3 protein.

TRBV29-1,SVEDREAIRSNYGYT
TRBV29-1,SAAQGGGTDTQY
TRBV10-3,AIRESRDLYGYT
TRBV29-1,SVVPMGQGKETQY
TRBV3-1,ASSTRSGRADTQY
TRBV6-5,ASSYLASGGLGAQY
TRBV29-1,SVGTGRYEQF
TRBV7-9,ASSSTTSGETQY
TRBV7-9,ASGDGSYEQY
TRBV4-2,ASSQDDGGVAYNEQF
TRBV7-6,ASSWGLAGGSAKNIQY
TRBV6-6,ASSYSGISYEQY
TRBV11-2,ASSLEARMNTEAF
TRBV5-5,ASSLLQPGVLETQY
TRBV29-1,SVEDRLAYEQY
TRBV6-6,ASSRIGTSVDEQF
TRBV10-2,ASKVGGSYEQY
TRBV29-1,SVGTGRLTEAF
TRBV5-1,ASSLLAGAGANVLT
TRBV10-3,AISSSGRAVNEQF
TRBV6-6,ASSYARGGDEQY
TRBV12-3/TRBV12-4,ASSPTGGENGYT
TRBV15,ATSRASGSEIYEQY
TRBV20-1,SATGGVHQPQH
TRBV6-5,ASRRPYTGDYGYT
TRBV5-5,ASSHKDRDT